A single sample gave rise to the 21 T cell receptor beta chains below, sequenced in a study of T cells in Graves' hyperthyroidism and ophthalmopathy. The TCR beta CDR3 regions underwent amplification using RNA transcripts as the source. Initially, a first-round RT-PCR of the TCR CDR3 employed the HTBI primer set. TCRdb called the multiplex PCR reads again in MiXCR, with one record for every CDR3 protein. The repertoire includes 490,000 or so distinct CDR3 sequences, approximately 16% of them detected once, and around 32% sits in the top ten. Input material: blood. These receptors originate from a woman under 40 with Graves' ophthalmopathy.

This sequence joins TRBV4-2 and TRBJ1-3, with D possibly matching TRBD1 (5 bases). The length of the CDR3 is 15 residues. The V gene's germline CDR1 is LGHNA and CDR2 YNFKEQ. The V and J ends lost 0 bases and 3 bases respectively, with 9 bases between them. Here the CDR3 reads CASSQDGTFGNTIYF. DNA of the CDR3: TGTGCCAGCAGCCAAGACGGGACTTTTGGAAACACCATATATTTT.

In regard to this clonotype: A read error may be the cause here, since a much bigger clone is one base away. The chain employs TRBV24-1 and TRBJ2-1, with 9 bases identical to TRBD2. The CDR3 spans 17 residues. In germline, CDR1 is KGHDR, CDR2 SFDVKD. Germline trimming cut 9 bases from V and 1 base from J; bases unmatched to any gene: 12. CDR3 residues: CATAPMAGGGSYNEQFF. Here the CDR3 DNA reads TGTGCCACCGCGCCGATGGCGGGAGGGGGGTCCTACAATGAGCAGTTCTTC.

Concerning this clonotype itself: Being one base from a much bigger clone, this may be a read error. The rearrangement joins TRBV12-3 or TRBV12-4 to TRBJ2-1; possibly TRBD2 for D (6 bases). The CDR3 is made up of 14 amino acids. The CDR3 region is CASIRPGVYDEQFF. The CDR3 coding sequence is TGTGCCAGCATCCGCCCGGGGGTCTACGATGAGCAGTTCTTC.

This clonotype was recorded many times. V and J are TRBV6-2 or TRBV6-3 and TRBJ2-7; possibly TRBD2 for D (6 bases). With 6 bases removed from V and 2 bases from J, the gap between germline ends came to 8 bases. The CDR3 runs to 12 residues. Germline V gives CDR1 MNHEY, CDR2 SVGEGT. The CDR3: CASREGTYEQYF. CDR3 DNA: TGTGCCAGCAGGGAGGGGACCTACGAGCAGTACTTC.

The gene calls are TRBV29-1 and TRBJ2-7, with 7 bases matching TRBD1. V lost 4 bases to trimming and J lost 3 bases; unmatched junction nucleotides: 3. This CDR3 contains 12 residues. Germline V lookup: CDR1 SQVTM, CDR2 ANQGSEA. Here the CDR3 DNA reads TGCAGCGTTGCACAGGGGAACTACGAGCAGTACTTC. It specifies CSVAQGNYEQYF.

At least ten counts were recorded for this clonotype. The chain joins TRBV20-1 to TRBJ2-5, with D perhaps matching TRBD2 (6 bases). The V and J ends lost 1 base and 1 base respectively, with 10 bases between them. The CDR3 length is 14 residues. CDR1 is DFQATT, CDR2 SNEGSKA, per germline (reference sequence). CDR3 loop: CSARATGLQETQYF. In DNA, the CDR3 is TGCAGTGCTAGAGCAACGGGACTCCAAGAGACCCAGTACTTC.

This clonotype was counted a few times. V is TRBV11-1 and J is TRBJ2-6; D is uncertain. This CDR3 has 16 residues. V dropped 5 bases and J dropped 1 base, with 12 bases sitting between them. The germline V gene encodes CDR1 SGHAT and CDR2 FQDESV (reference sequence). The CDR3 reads CASSPRQRSGANVLTF. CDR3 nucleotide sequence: TGTGCCAGCAGCCCACGTCAGAGGTCTGGGGCCAACGTCCTGACTTTC.

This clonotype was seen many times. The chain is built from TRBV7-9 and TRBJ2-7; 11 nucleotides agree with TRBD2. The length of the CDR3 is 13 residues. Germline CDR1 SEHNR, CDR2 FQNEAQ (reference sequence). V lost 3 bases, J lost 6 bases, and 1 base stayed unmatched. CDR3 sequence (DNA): TGTGCCAGCAGCTTCGGGACTAGCGGCGAGCAGTACTTC. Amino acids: CASSFGTSGEQYF.

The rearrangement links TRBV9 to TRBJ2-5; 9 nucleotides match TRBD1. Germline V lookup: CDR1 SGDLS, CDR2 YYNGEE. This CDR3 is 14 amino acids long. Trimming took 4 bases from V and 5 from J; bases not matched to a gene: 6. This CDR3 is CASSIGTGIETQYF. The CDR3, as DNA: TGTGCCAGCAGCATCGGGACAGGGATCGAGACCCAGTACTTC.

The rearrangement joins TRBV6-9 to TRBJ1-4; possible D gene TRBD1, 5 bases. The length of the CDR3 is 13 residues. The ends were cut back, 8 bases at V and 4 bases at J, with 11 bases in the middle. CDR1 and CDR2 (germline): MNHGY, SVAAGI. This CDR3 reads CASGGEFNEKLFF. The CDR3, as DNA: TGTGCCAGCGGAGGGGAGTTTAATGAAAAACTGTTTTTT.

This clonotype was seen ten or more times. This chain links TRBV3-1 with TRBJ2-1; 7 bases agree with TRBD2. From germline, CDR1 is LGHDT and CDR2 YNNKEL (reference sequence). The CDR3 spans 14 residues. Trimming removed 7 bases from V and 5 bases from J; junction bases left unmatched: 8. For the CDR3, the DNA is TGTGCCAGCACGTCTAGCGGAGGGAACAATGAGCAGTTCTTC. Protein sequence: CASTSSGGNNEQFF.

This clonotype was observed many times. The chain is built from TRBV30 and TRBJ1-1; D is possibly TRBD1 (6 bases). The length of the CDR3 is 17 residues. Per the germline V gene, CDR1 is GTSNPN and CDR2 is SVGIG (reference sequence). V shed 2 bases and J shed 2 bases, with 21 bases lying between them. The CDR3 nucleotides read TGTGCCTGGAGTATTTTGTCGGGACAAGTCGTAAACACTGAAGCTTTCTTT. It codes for CAWSILSGQVVNTEAFF.

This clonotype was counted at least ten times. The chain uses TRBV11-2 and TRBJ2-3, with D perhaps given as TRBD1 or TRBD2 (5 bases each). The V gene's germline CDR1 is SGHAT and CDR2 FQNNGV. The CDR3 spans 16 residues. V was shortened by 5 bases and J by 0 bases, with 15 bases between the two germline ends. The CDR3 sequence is CASSVGTSPSTDTQYF. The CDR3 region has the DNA TGTGCCAGCAGCGTCGGGACCAGCCCTAGCACAGATACGCAGTATTTT.

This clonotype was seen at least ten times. CDR3 sequence: CASSQDRIQPQHF. Written as DNA, the CDR3 is TGCGCCAGCAGCCAAGATCGTATTCAGCCCCAGCATTTT. The genes are TRBV4-3 and TRBJ1-5; D unclear. The V and J ends lost 0 bases and 6 bases respectively, with 6 bases between them. The CDR3 has 13 residues. Germline V gives CDR1 LGHNA, CDR2 YSLEER.

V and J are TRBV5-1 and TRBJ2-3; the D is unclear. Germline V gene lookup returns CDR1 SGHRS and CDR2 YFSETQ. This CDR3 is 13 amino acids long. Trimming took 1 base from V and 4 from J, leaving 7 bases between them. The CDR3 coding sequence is TGCGCCAGCAGCTTGAATACGGCAGATACGCAGTATTTT. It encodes CASSLNTADTQYF.

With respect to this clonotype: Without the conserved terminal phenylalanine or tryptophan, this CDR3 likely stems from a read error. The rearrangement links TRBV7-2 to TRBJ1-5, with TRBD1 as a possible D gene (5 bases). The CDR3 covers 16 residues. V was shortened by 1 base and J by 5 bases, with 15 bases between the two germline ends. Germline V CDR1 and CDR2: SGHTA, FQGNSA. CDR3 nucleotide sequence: TGTGCCAGCAGCTTAGTTGCAGGGCAGAGAGATCAGCCCCAGCATGTT. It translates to CASSLVAGQRDQPQHV.

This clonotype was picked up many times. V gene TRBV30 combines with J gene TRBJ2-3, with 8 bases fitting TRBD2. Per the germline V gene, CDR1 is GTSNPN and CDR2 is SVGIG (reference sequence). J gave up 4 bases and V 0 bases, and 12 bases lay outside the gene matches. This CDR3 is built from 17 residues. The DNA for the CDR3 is TGTGCCTGGAGTGTAGGGGGGAGCGGGAGAGATGCAGATACGCAGTATTTT. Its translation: CAWSVGGSGRDADTQYF. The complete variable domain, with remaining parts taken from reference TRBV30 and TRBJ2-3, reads SQTIHQWPATLVQPVGSPLSLECTVEGTSNPNLYWYRQAAGRGLQLLFYSVGIGQISSEVPQNLSASRPQDRQFILSSKKLLLSDSGFYLCAWSVGGSGRDADTQYFGPGTRLTVL.

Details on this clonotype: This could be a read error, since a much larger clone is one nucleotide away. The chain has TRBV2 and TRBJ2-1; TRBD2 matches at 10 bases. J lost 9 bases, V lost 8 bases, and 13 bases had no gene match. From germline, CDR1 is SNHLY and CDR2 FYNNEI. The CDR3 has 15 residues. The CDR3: CASLGLAGAEGEQFF. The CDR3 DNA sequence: TGTGCCAGCTTGGGCCTAGCGGGAGCTGAAGGTGAGCAGTTCTTC.

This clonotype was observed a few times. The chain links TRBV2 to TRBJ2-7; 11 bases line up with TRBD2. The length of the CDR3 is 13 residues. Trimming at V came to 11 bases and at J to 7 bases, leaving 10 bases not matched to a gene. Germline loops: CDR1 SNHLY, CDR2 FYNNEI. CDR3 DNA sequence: TGTGCCGGGTTTAGCGGGAGGGCCGGAGAGCAGTACTTC. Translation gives CAGFSGRAGEQYF.

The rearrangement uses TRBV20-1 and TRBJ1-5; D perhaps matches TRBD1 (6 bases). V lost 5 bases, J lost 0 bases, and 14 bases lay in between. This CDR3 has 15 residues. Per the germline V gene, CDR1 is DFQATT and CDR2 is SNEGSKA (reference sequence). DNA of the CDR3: TGCAGTGCTGTTCGACAGGCTAATAGCAATCAGCCCCAGCATTTT. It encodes CSAVRQANSNQPQHF.

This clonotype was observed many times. CDR3 residues: CATRRQTEAFF. For the CDR3, the DNA is TGTGCCACCAGACGACAGACTGAAGCTTTCTTT. This chain links TRBV6-1 with TRBJ1-1, with a tentative D call TRBD1 (5 bases). Germline lookup yields CDR1 MNHNS and CDR2 SASEGT. Trimming removed 10 bases at V and 5 bases at J, with 11 bases between. CDR3 length equals 11 residues.